This T cell receptor (beta chain) was captured by sequencing in a study of cytomegalovirus exposure and HLA in healthy donors. With 60 Vbeta and 13 Jbeta primers, the PCR was carried out. Libraries were prepared by immunoSEQ multiplex PCR; TCRdb keeps only in-frame clonotypes and omits some of them. The table lists fewer than 250,000 clones, about 83% of them singletons. In the case of this clone: The antigen is unknown.

From germline, CDR1 is SGDLS and CDR2 YYNGEE. V trimming: 0 bases; J trimming: 4 bases; junction bases outside the gene matches: 7. The CDR3 contains 15 residues. The donors gave bone marrow, and they were healthy. Study-level results: The dataset shows that most TCR sequences were rare, while some public TCRs occurred in many donors. Most of the TCR beta V segments (in an earlier analysis) were productive either about 87% or about 30% of the time.

The source of this sequence is a woman in her fifties or sixties in good health and CMV-seropositive. Sequenced input: PBMCs. This chain connects TRBV9 to TRBJ2-7; 7 bases align to TRBD1. The CDR3 DNA sequence: TGTGCCAGCAGCGTAGGCGACAGGGCCCTTTACGAGCAGTACTTC. It translates to CASSVGDRALYEQYF.